Listed here is a single T cell receptor beta chain. Profiling relied on immunoSEQ multiplex PCR, and the TCRdb table lists in-frame clones only, not all of them. The table includes 150,000 to 200,000 clones, 90% detected once. This sample was included in a study of control samples from healthy donors and cancer patients. This clonotype was obtained from a woman aged 50 to 60 in good health. Sequencing was carried out using blood.

CDR3 sequence (DNA): TGCGCCAGCAGATCGGGCACAGCGAACACTGAAGCTTTCTTT. Residues: CASRSGTANTEAFF. The chain combines TRBV5-1 with TRBJ1-1, with no clear D. Germline-derived CDR1 and CDR2 are SGHRS and YFSETQ. Trimming left V 5 bases short and J 1 base short, with 12 bases between. The CDR3 length is 14 residues.